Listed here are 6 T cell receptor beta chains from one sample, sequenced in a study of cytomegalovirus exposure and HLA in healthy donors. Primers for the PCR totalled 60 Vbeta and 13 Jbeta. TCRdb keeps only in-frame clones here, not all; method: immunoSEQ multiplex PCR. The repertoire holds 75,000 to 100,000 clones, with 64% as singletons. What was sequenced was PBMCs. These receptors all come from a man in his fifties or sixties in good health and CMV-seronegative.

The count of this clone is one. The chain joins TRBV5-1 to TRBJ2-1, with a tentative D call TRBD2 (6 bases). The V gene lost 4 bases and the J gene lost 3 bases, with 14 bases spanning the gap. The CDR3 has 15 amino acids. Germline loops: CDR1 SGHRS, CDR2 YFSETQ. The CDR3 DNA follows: TGCGCCAGCAGCGAATCTATAGCGGACTACAATGAGCAGTTCTTC. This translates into CASSESIADYNEQFF.

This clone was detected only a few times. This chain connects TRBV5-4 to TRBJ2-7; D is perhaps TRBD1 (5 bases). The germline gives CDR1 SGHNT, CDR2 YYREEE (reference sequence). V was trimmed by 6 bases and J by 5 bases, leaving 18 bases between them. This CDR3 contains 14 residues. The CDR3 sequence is CASNYEGVTDEQYF. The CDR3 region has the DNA TGTGCCAGCAACTACGAAGGGGTAACCGACGAGCAGTACTTC.

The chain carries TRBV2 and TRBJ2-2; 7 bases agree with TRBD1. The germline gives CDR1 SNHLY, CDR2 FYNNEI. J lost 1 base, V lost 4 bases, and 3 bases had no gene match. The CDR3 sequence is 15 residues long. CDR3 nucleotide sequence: TGTGCCAGCAGTGGGACAGGACGGAACACCGGGGAGCTGTTTTTT. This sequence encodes CASSGTGRNTGELFF.

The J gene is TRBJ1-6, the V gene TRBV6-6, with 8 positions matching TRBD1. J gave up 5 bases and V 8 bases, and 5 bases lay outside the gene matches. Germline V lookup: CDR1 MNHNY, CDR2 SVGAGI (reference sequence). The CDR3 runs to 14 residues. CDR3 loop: CASLGQANNSPLHF. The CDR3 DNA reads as TGTGCCAGCTTGGGACAGGCGAATAATTCACCCCTCCACTTT.

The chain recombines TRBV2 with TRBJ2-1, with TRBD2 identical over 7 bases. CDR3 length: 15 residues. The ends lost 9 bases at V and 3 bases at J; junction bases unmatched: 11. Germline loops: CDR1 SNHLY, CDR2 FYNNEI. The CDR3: CASAGGAGNYNEQFF. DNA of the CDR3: TGTGCCAGTGCTGGGGGAGCGGGGAACTACAATGAGCAGTTCTTC. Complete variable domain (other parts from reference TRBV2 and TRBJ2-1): EPEVTQTPSHQVTQMGQEVILRCVPISNHLYFYWYRQILGQKVEFLVSFYNNEISEKSEIFDDQFSVERPDGSNFTLKIRSTKLEDSAMYFCASAGGAGNYNEQFFGPGTRLTVL.

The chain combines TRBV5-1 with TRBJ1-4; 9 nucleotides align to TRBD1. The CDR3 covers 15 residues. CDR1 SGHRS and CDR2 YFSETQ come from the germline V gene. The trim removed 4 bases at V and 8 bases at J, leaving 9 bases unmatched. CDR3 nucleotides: TGCGCCAGCAGCCGTAAACCTGGACAGGGGGAAAAACTGTTTTTT. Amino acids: CASSRKPGQGEKLFF.